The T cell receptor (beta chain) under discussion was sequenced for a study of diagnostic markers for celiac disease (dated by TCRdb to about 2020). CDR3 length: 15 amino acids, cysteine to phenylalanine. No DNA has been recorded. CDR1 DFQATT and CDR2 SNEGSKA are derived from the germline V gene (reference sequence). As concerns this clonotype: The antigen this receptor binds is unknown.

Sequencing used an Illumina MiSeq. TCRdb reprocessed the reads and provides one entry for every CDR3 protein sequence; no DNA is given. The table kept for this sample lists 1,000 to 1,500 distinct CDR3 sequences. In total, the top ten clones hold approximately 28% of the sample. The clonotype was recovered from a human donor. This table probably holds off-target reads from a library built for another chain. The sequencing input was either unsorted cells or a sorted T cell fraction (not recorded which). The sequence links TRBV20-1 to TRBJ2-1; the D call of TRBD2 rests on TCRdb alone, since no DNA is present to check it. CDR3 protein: CSARVPGGGYNEQFF.